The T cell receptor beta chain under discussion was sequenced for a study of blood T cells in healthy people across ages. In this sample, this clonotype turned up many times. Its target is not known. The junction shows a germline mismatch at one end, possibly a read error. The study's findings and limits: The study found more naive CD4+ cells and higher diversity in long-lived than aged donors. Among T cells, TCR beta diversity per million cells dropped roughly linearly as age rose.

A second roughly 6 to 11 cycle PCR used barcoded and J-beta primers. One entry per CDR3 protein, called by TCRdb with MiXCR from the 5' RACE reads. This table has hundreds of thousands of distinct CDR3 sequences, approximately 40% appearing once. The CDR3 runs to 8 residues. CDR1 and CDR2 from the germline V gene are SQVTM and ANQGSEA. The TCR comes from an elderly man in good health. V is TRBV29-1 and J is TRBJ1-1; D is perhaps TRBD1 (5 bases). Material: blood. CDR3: CSGGEGFF. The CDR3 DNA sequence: TGCAGCGGGGGGGAAGGTTTCTTT.